These 28 T cell receptor beta chains came from one sample sequenced in a study of early T cells in non-severe SARS-CoV-2 infection (dated by TCRdb to about 2021). Libraries were built with 5' RACE. Instrument used: NextSeq 500. TCRdb reanalyzed the raw reads on its own, using fastp at Q25 for trimming and MiXCR for clone calling, and kept in-frame beta chains. Each CDR3 protein gets just one entry, which takes the most common genes and DNA from the rows behind it. The sample table holds around 23,000 distinct CDR3 sequences, of which 4% to 5.5% were seen once. Less than 20% of the sample is held by the ten biggest clonotypes. The sequenced sample consisted of whole blood. All receptors derive from an adult who was a healthcare worker with PCR-confirmed SARS-CoV-2 infection or an uninfected control (not recorded which).

There are many counts of this clonotype. The gene calls are TRBV12-3 or TRBV12-4 and TRBJ2-1; D is ambiguous. V was clipped by 5 bases and J by 10 bases, with 9 bases between them. The CDR3 has 11 residues. This chain's CDR3 is CASSPGEEQFF. The CDR3 bases are TGTGCCAGCAGTCCCGGCGAAGAGCAGTTCTTC.

The chain recombines TRBV7-8 with TRBJ1-5; D gene ambiguous. CDR1 SGHVS and CDR2 FQNEAQ come from the germline V gene. V lost 1 base and J lost 10, with 14 bases in between. The CDR3 loop spans 14 amino acids. CDR3 in DNA: TGTGCCAGCAGCTTAGTTGATGGGGTATTACCCCAGCATTTT. Its protein product is CASSLVDGVLPQHF.

This clonotype was counted ten times or more. The CDR3: CASRETTSYEQYF. DNA for the CDR3: TGTGCCAGCAGAGAGACTACGTCCTACGAGCAGTACTTC. The chain uses TRBV2 and TRBJ2-7; D is possibly TRBD2 (5 bases). Germline lookup yields CDR1 SNHLY and CDR2 FYNNEI. This CDR3 is 13 amino acids long. Trimming removed 6 bases from V and 1 base from J, with 10 bases in between. The whole variable domain, remainder taken from reference TRBV2 and TRBJ2-7, is EPEVTQTPSHQVTQMGQEVILRCVPISNHLYFYWYRQILGQKVEFLVSFYNNEISEKSEIFDDQFSVERPDGSNFTLKIRSTKLEDSAMYFCASRETTSYEQYFGPGTRLTVT.

This clonotype was seen at least ten times. The rearrangement links TRBV20-1 to TRBJ2-7, with D tentatively TRBD2 (6 bases). The V gene's germline CDR1 is DFQATT and CDR2 SNEGSKA (reference sequence). The V gene lost 4 bases and the J gene lost 6 bases, with 10 bases spanning the gap. The CDR3 is 11 residues long. In DNA, the CDR3 is TGCAGTGCTAATCCGGGGGTCGAGCAGTACTTC. The encoded protein is CSANPGVEQYF.

The chain employs TRBV7-8 and TRBJ2-3; D ambiguous. The length of the CDR3 is 15 residues. Trimming cost V 0 bases and J 2 bases, with 9 bases left between them. Germline assignment: CDR1 SGHVS and CDR2 FQNEAQ. In DNA, the CDR3 is TGTGCCAGCAGCTTAGCGCACGGGCCCACAGATACGCAGTATTTT. As protein: CASSLAHGPTDTQYF.

This clonotype has ten or more counts. This chain links TRBV29-1 with TRBJ1-5; the D gene is possibly TRBD1 (5 bases). V was cut by 4 bases and J by 4 bases, with 11 bases left in between. Germline loops: CDR1 SQVTM, CDR2 ANQGSEA. There are 13 residues in the CDR3. The CDR3: CSVANQGNQPQHF. CDR3 DNA: TGCAGCGTTGCCAATCAGGGAAATCAGCCCCAGCATTTT.

This clonotype occurred many times. The chain employs TRBV6-1 and TRBJ1-1; D is possibly TRBD1 (6 bases). V was clipped by 2 bases and J by 5 bases, with 12 bases between them. From germline, CDR1 is MNHNS and CDR2 SASEGT. CDR3 length equals 14 residues. As DNA, the CDR3 is TGTGCCAGCAGTGAAACGGGGGGGCGGACTGAAGCTTTCTTT. Amino acids: CASSETGGRTEAFF.

This clonotype was observed many times. The chain has TRBV28 and TRBJ1-2; possible D gene TRBD1, 6 bases. Germline V CDR1 and CDR2: MDHEN, SYDVKM. The CDR3 runs to 15 residues. With 6 bases removed from V and 4 bases from J, the gap between germline ends came to 18 bases. This chain's CDR3 is CASSVGGTAGYGYTF. The CDR3 nucleotides read TGTGCCAGCAGCGTAGGGGGGACGGCGGGCTATGGCTACACCTTC.

In this sample, this clonotype turned up many times. The chain combines TRBV18 with TRBJ2-5; 8 bases are a match to TRBD1. J gave up 0 bases and V 5 bases, and 5 bases lay outside the gene matches. Germline-derived CDR1 and CDR2 are KGHSH and LQKENI. This CDR3 spans 15 amino acids. The CDR3 protein is CASSLGTGHQETQYF. The CDR3 bases are TGTGCCAGCTCATTAGGGACAGGCCACCAAGAGACCCAGTACTTC.

This clonotype was recorded at least ten times. The rearrangement uses TRBV28 and TRBJ1-2; a possible D gene is TRBD1 (5 bases). The CDR3 has 15 residues. CDR1 MDHEN and CDR2 SYDVKM come from the germline V gene. Trimming cost V 5 bases and J 8 bases, with 21 bases left between them. DNA of the CDR3: TGTGCCAGCAGTCTCTCAGTTACGGGACCCGCCGGCTACACCTTC. Translating gives CASSLSVTGPAGYTF.

The table lists this clonotype with many counts. The J gene is TRBJ1-2, the V gene TRBV6-5; possible D gene TRBD1, 5 bases. The CDR3 loop spans 14 amino acids. CDR1 is MNHEY and CDR2 is SVGAGI in the germline V gene. V was clipped by 6 bases and J by 3 bases, with 14 bases between them. The DNA for the CDR3 is TGTGCCAGCAGACTTACGTCGACAGACTATGGCTACACCTTC. The encoded protein is CASRLTSTDYGYTF.

This clonotype was observed a handful of times. This may be a read error, as it is one base from a much larger clone. The chain joins TRBV2 to TRBJ2-7; D not resolved. The germline gives CDR1 SNHLY, CDR2 FYNNEI. CDR3 length: 14 amino acids. V was trimmed by 2 bases and J by 0 bases, leaving 8 bases between them. CDR3 amino acids: CASSEWVVSYEQYF. The CDR3 bases are TGTGCCAGCAGTGAATGGGTCGTCTCCTACGAGCAGTACTTC.

The chain joins TRBV5-1 to TRBJ2-5, with a tentative D call TRBD1 (7 bases). V was pared by 0 bases and J by 4 bases, with 10 bases between. Looked up from germline, CDR1 is SGHRS and CDR2 is YFSETQ. The CDR3 totals 14 residues. This CDR3 reads CASSLGQGGETQYF. The CDR3 nucleotides read TGCGCCAGCAGCTTGGGACAGGGAGGAGAGACCCAGTACTTC. The full variable domain, rest sourced from reference TRBV5-1 and TRBJ2-5, is KAGVTQTPRYLIKTRGQQVTLSCSPISGHRSVSWYQQTPGQGLQFLFEYFSETQRNKGNFPGRFSGRQFSNSRSEMNVSTLELGDSALYLCASSLGQGGETQYFGPGTRLLVL.

The chain uses TRBV6-5 and TRBJ2-7; TRBD1 might be the D (6 bases). With 6 bases removed from V and 1 base from J, the gap between germline ends came to 16 bases. CDR1 and CDR2 (germline): MNHEY, SVGAGI. The CDR3 is 15 amino acids. CDR3 sequence (DNA): TGTGCCAGCAGCCTGGGGGCTGGCAGGTCCTACGAGCAGTACTTC. Encoded protein: CASSLGAGRSYEQYF.

This clonotype has a count of ten or more. The CDR3 nucleotides read TGCGCCAGCAGCTTGGCTCGTCTTGGGAGTCATCGGTACGAGCAGTACTTC. Its translation is CASSLARLGSHRYEQYF. The chain carries TRBV5-1 and TRBJ2-7, with a tentative D call TRBD2 (5 bases). V was pared by 0 bases and J by 4 bases, with 20 bases between. CDR3 length equals 17 residues. The germline CDR1 and CDR2 sequences are SGHRS and YFSETQ.

This sequence joins TRBV11-2 and TRBJ2-1; D possibly corresponds to TRBD2 (6 bases). This CDR3 has 15 residues. The V gene lost 5 bases and the J gene lost 4 bases, with 15 bases spanning the gap. CDR1 and CDR2 (germline): SGHAT, FQNNGV. The CDR3: CASSAGSGTYNEQFF. The CDR3 DNA sequence: TGTGCCAGCAGCGCCGGGTCCGGGACTTACAATGAGCAGTTCTTC.

At least ten counts were recorded for this clonotype. The chain carries TRBV6-2 or TRBV6-3 and TRBJ2-3; D is possibly TRBD1 or TRBD2 (5 bases each). Germline V gene data show CDR1 as MNHEY and CDR2 as SVGEGT. The CDR3 extends over 12 amino acids. V lost 4 bases, J lost 6 bases, and 8 bases lay in between. CDR3 sequence: CASSSRGDTQYF. In nucleotides, the CDR3 is TGTGCCAGCAGTTCGAGGGGCGATACGCAGTATTTT.

This clonotype was counted at least ten times. The rearrangement uses TRBV24-1 and TRBJ2-7, with D possibly TRBD2 on 6 matching bases. V lost 10 bases to trimming and J lost 0 bases, with 12 bases between them. This CDR3 spans 13 amino acids. In germline, CDR1 is KGHDR, CDR2 SFDVKD. The CDR3 DNA is TGTGCCACTGCTAGCGAAAACTCCTACGAGCAGTACTTC. It encodes CATASENSYEQYF.

This clonotype was detected ten times or more. This chain uses TRBV10-3 with TRBJ2-1; 15 bases are shared with TRBD2. Germline assignment: CDR1 ENHRY and CDR2 SYGVKD. J gave up 5 bases and V 3 bases, and 8 bases lay outside the gene matches. This CDR3 is 18 amino acids long. CDR3 sequence: CAISDPGLAGGPDNEQFF. CDR3 coding DNA: TGTGCCATCAGTGACCCTGGACTAGCGGGAGGGCCTGACAATGAGCAGTTCTTC.

This clonotype was found many times. V and J are TRBV7-6 and TRBJ1-1, with a possible D match to TRBD1 (5 bases). Germline lookup yields CDR1 SGHVS and CDR2 FNYEAQ. This CDR3 spans 14 amino acids. Trimming left V 3 bases short and J 4 bases short, with 12 bases between. CDR3 DNA sequence: TGTGCCAGCAGCTTTGGGGGGGGAGGCACTGAAGCTTTCTTT. As protein: CASSFGGGGTEAFF.

This clonotype was picked up many times. The chain combines TRBV7-2 with TRBJ2-1; 7 nucleotides align to TRBD2. With 7 bases clipped from V and 2 bases from J, the junction kept 14 bases outside the gene matches. The CDR3 totals 17 residues. Germline-derived CDR1 and CDR2 are SGHTA and FQGNSA. The CDR3 loop reads CASIPSSSGDTYNEQFF. The CDR3 coding sequence is TGTGCCAGCATCCCGAGTTCTAGCGGAGATACCTACAATGAGCAGTTCTTC.

The table lists this clonotype with many counts. The genes are TRBV27 and TRBJ2-7; 14 bases agree with TRBD2. The CDR3 is made up of 18 amino acids. Germline V lookup: CDR1 MNHEY, CDR2 SMNVEV (reference sequence). The J segment lost 5 bases and the V segment lost 0 bases, leaving 9 bases of the junction unmatched. The CDR3 DNA sequence: TGTGCCAGCAGTTTATCACGACTAGCGGGAGGGCCAAGAAACGAGCAGTACTTC. This codes for CASSLSRLAGGPRNEQYF.

This clonotype came up many times. The rearrangement joins TRBV20-1 to TRBJ2-1; the match to TRBD1 covers 11 bases. The CDR3 length is 13 residues. Germline V CDR1 and CDR2: DFQATT, SNEGSKA (reference sequence). This CDR3 is CSKYGQGAHEQFF. CDR3 in DNA: TGCAGCAAGTACGGACAGGGGGCCCATGAGCAGTTCTTC.

This clonotype has at least ten counts. This chain links TRBV6-2 or TRBV6-3 with TRBJ2-1, with TRBD2 identical over 12 bases. This CDR3 region has 16 residues. Germline V gene lookup returns CDR1 MNHEY and CDR2 SVGEGT. With V trimmed by 4 bases and J by 6 bases, 7 bases remained unmatched. The CDR3 region is CASSFLAGGPFNEQFF. DNA of the CDR3: TGTGCCAGCAGTTTTCTAGCGGGAGGGCCGTTCAATGAGCAGTTCTTC.

The chain is built from TRBV6-5 and TRBJ2-7; TRBD1 matches at 7 bases. V was clipped by 0 bases and J by 1 base; unmatched bases: 3. CDR3 length equals 15 residues. Germline lookup yields CDR1 MNHEY and CDR2 SVGAGI. CDR3 DNA sequence: TGTGCCAGCAGTTACTCGGGACAGATGTCCTACGAGCAGTACTTC. Translation: CASSYSGQMSYEQYF.

This clonotype appeared many times. The V call is TRBV29-1, the J call TRBJ2-2, with 7 bases fitting TRBD1. J was trimmed by 3 bases and V by 6 bases; bases with no gene match: 7. The CDR3 has 14 amino acids. The germline CDR1 and CDR2 sequences are SQVTM and ANQGSEA. In DNA form, the CDR3 reads TGCAGCGTCGCTTCGACAGGGTACACCGGGGAGCTGTTTTTT. Amino acid sequence: CSVASTGYTGELFF.

In its sample, this clonotype was seen many times. This chain joins TRBV6-1 and TRBJ2-5, with TRBD1 matching 7 bases. Germline lookup yields CDR1 MNHNS and CDR2 SASEGT. The CDR3 runs to 16 residues. J lost 2 bases, V lost 1 base, and 7 bases had no gene match. CDR3 region: CASSEVSGTAQETQYF. Written as DNA, the CDR3 is TGTGCCAGCAGTGAAGTATCCGGGACAGCACAAGAGACCCAGTACTTC.

This clonotype is medium-sized within its sample. The chain is built from TRBV2 and TRBJ1-4; 8 nucleotides align to TRBD1. CDR3 size: 14 residues. V was clipped by 6 bases and J by 6 bases; unmatched bases: 6. The germline gives CDR1 SNHLY, CDR2 FYNNEI. CDR3 sequence: CASRSQGGDEKLFF. CDR3 DNA sequence: TGTGCCAGCAGGTCACAGGGGGGAGATGAAAAACTGTTTTTT.